The sequence of this T cell receptor (beta chain) was determined in a study of radiotherapy plus CTLA-4 blockade in lung cancer. Study-level results: Once radiotherapy plus ipilimumab had been given, TCR clones derived from tumor expanded in blood.

Chemo-refractory metastatic non-small-cell lung cancer patients received focal radiation with ipilimumab CTLA-4 blockade. V was pared by 5 bases and J by 0 bases, with 5 bases of the junction left unmatched. Germline V gives CDR1 SGHTA, CDR2 FQGTGA. CDR3 size: 15 residues. Points on this clone: The antigen remains unidentified.

This table comes from immunoSEQ multiplex PCR, and its TCRdb copy is limited to in-frame clones, with some not included. The sample consists of about 53,000 clones, almost 85% of them appearing once. The sequence came from a human donor with non-small cell lung cancer whose response to radiotherapy plus ipilimumab could not be evaluated. The sample consisted of peripheral blood, taken from a patient treated with radiotherapy plus ipilimumab. The rearrangement links TRBV7-3 to TRBJ2-3; 7 bases fit TRBD2. The CDR3 DNA follows: TGTGCCAGCAGCCCACTGGGGGGGAGCACAGATACGCAGTATTTT. Amino acids: CASSPLGGSTDTQYF.